This TCR beta chain originates from a study of cytomegalovirus exposure and HLA in healthy donors (dated by TCRdb to 2015 to 2018). Regarding the complete study: In an earlier analysis of some 610 of the donors, 250 to 350 Gb of sequence data and 90 million to 130 million unique TCR beta sequences from 150 million to 200 million T cells were reported. An early release covering some 640 HLA-typed donors comprised approximately 290 gigabases of sequencing data and some 79 million unique TCR sequences. Of the 398 genotyped donors, 65% to 90% fell in the genetic ancestry cluster associated with self-reported Caucasian donors. The study was designed to test whether signatures of past pathogen exposure could be identified by cataloging public T cell receptors. The study used immunosequencing to profile the T cell repertoires of hundreds of subjects and linked those repertoires to cytomegalovirus serostatus. In addition to the first cohort of 666 subjects, a separate validation cohort of 120 different subjects was used. To predict cytomegalovirus infection status, the study brought together high-throughput TCR immunosequencing, statistical association of individual TCRs with disease status, and machine learning. In a later analysis, previously published TCR beta repertoires from hundreds of donors were re-analyzed and high-resolution HLA genotyping was added so that TCR occurrence patterns could be studied. In the later analysis, no new phenotypic data were used to find candidate immune exposures; instead, reliance was placed on TCR beta sequences and their occurrence across donors. To decide whether each TCR beta V gene segment behaved as functional or pseudogenic, an earlier analysis of some 540 of the donors relied on high-throughput TCR beta sequencing. Alongside the repertoire data, information on donor age, sex, ethnicity and CMV serostatus was compiled. In a later genetic analysis, genome-wide SNP genotypes for about three fifths of the roughly 670 donors were used, and that subset was treated as a discovery cohort. All discovery cohort repertoires had been generated using a single sequencing platform. HLA typing included class I and class II loci at four-digit resolution. Typing coverage varied by locus: about 620-640 donors for A, B, C, DRB1 and DQB1; approximately 500 for DQA1; around 570 for DPA1; roughly 450 for DPB1. Because of strong linkage in the cohort, 4 to 6 DR-DQ haplotypes were treated as single units for association and clustering. Across approximately 400 genotyped donors of the cohort, an average of roughly 200,000 unique TCR beta nucleotide sequences per donor were sequenced, and approximately 17% of those sequences were non-productive. Study-wide findings and limitations: The cohort was sequenced for TCR beta chains only, and without alpha or paired-chain data the features that could be detected were limited. Because counts were too low, about 18 rarely observed V segments, including chromosome 9 orphons, were excluded from the earlier analysis of 587 of the donors. Roughly uniform sequencing depth across donors was assumed in presence/absence analyses, although this assumption may not hold. According to a later genetic analysis, donors in an Asian-associated ancestry cluster had fewer N-insertions in productive TCRs than the roughly 670-donor mean. An earlier analysis of approximately 570 of the donors showed that most TCR beta V segments appeared in productive rearrangements either about 87% or about 30% of the time, which broadly matched IMGT annotations. A later analysis found that HLA-associated TCR beta chains were more clonally expanded and had lower generation probabilities than equally common non-associated chains. CMV serostatus was the only immune exposure information available for the cohort. Most CMV-associated TCR beta chains appeared to be HLA-restricted in a later analysis, and the HLA associations seemed to be driven largely by CMV exposure. In vitro tests confirmed that three of the cytomegalovirus-associated TCR beta chains recognize cytomegalovirus antigens. It was suggested by the authors that the approach could potentially be generalized to other disease states and immunological phenotypes. In a later genetic analysis, a missense DCLRE1C variant was associated with V-gene and J-gene trimming of TCR beta chains, and the association was replicated in an independent cohort. A further reported finding was that TCR beta sequences accurately predicted the HLA-A and HLA-B alleles for most subjects in the first cohort. HLA typing was unavailable for some donors at each locus, so association tests used only the typed subset. The classifier was reported to diagnose cytomegalovirus status with high specificity and sensitivity in both the original cohort and the validation cohort. A group of highly shared sequence variants was considered likely to be a technical artifact of the sequencing pipeline. Linkage disequilibrium might explain the correlated functional status among segregating V segments, but an unknown experimental factor could not be ruled out. In a later analysis, several top co-occurrence clusters were reported to appear linked to parvovirus B19, influenza, CMV and Epstein-Barr virus. A later analysis associated about 18,000 TCR beta sequences with specific HLA alleles at a false discovery rate of 0.05. Most TCR sequences were seen in very few donors, while some public TCRs were found in many individuals. In a later analysis, TCR association rates were found to vary across HLA loci, with the most associated TCRs seen for DRB1 alleles and the fewest for HLA-C alleles. When HLA alleles, especially DR and DQ, strongly co-occurred, attributing TCR associations to individual alleles was difficult. In the study, 164 TCR beta chains were listed as associated with cytomegalovirus. Because the 87-base-pair reads could not distinguish some IMGT-functional V segments, including TRBV6-2 and TRBV6-3, those segments were excluded.

The cohort consisted of 666 healthy bone marrow donors. All cohort members were sampled while nominally healthy, although unrecorded immune exposures were likely present. The donor was CMV seronegative and was included in the group of a few hundred seronegative cohort members. Every donor gave a peripheral blood sample, and the peripheral blood mononuclear cells from that sample were used for TCR beta sequencing. Genomic DNA extraction from the blood cell samples was performed with the Qiagen DNeasy Blood Extraction Kit. The library was prepared using the immunoSEQ multiplex PCR assay. For the multiplex PCR, a mixture combining 60 forward primers for TCR Vbeta segments and 13 reverse primers for TCR Jbeta segments was used. The CDR3 region of rearranged TCR beta genes was amplified from genomic DNA by a multiplex PCR assay. The amplified TCR beta libraries were sequenced on the Illumina HiSeq System as 87-base-pair reads. In the paper's pipeline: A later analysis tallied 75 million to 95 million unique TCR beta chains across the 600 to 700 repertoires, and about 10 million of those chains were shared by two or more donors. Raw reads were error-corrected and collapsed into unique sequences by a nearest-neighbor algorithm in which closely related sequences were merged to remove PCR and sequencing errors. V, D and J gene segments were assigned by aligning CDR3 sequences to IMGT reference sequences. For a sequence to be retained, a match of at least six nucleotides to both a V gene segment and a J gene segment was required. Rearrangements were called productive when the CDR3 lacked stop codons and stayed in frame with V and J; all others were non-productive. Following IMGT convention, CDR3 was defined as the stretch from the second conserved V-encoded cysteine up to the conserved J-encoded phenylalanine. The earlier analysis of approximately 590 of the donors excluded any sequence lacking an unambiguous match to a single V gene segment. In an earlier analysis of some 590 of the donors, a V segment was called functional when productive rearrangements were above 56.7%, and segregating when the standard deviation between donors exceeded 5%. A statistical classification framework was built for diagnosing cytomegalovirus status from the catalog of TCR beta chain sequences. In a later analysis, TCR nucleotide sequences were compared against IMGT/GENE-DB human TR gene sequences so that V and J genes could be assigned. Using the TCRdist pipeline, a later analysis assigned CDR3 sequences along with most-parsimonious VDJ recombination scenarios. A later analysis defined each TCR beta chain by its CDR3 amino acid sequence plus V-gene family, and excluded reads lacking a unique V-gene family. A later analysis removed 600 or so highly shared, low-generation-probability nucleotide sequences to deal with suspected cross-contamination and a sequencing artifact. For each public chain, a later analysis derived a clonal expansion index from normalized ranks of inferred template counts within each repertoire. A later analysis computed generation probabilities with a VDJ recombination model fitted to out-of-frame rearrangements, and checked the results against IGoR. In a later analysis, hypergeometric tests were used to score TCR-TCR, TCR-HLA and TCR-CMV co-occurrence, with a repertoire-size bias correction applied to TCR pairs. In a later analysis, false discovery rates were estimated by permuting HLA or CMV assignments 20 times. In a later analysis, co-occurring TCRs were grouped with DBSCAN, and TCRdist sequence similarity was added when clustering was performed within HLA-allele-positive subsets. For co-occurrence clustering, repertoires with fewer than 30,000 or more than 120,000 public chains were excluded, along with roughly 5 repertoires with anomalous nucleotide sharing. What TCRdb holds here is the immuneACCESS table cut down to in-frame rearrangements. Part of the clones is not present; checked against another copy, under half of the missing clones reflect an unresolved V gene, and the others are unexplained. Clonal size and the V and J genes are those of that table, whereas D and trimming came from the DNA. Counted in this sample were about 160,000 clones; around three quarters of them appeared once. Around 1% of the sample belongs to the ten largest clones.

CDR1 is given as LNHDA and CDR2 as SQIVND, both from the germline V gene (reference sequence). Its CDR3 holds 13 amino acids, cysteine through phenylalanine. CDR3 DNA only is kept here, 39 bases in frame from base 1. For this chain, trimming is 6 bases at the V end and 7 bases at the J end, and the number of junction bases without a gene match is 5. On this clone itself: Its target antigen remains unknown. No base quality values were provided; no much bigger clone lies one nucleotide off.

Sequencing was carried out using PBMCs. The receptor was isolated from a woman aged 40 to 50 in good health and CMV-seronegative. The rearrangement joined TRBV19 to TRBJ1-5, with 8 bases matching TRBD1. The bases are TGTGCCAGTAGAGGACAGGGACTACAGCCCCAGCATTTT. Its protein reads: CASRGQGLQPQHF.